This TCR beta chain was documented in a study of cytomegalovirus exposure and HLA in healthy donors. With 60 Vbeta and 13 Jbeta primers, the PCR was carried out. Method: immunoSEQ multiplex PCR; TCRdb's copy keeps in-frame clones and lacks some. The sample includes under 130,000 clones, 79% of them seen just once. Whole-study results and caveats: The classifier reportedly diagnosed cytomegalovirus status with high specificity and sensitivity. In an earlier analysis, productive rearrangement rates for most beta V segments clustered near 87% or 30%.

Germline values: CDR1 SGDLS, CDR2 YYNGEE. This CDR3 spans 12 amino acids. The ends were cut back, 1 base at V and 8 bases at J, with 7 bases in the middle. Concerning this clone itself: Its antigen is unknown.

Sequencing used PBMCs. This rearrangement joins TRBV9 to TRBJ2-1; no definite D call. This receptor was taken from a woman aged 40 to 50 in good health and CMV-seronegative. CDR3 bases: TGTGCCAGCAGCGTAAGCCCGCATGAGCAGTTCTTC. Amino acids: CASSVSPHEQFF.